The 16 T cell receptor beta chains reported below all come from one sample, sequenced in a study of cytomegalovirus exposure and HLA in healthy donors. In the PCR, 60 Vbeta and 13 Jbeta primers were used. Libraries were prepared by immunoSEQ multiplex PCR; TCRdb keeps only in-frame clonotypes and omits some of them. This sample carries roughly 93,000 clones, around three quarters of them seen once, and the ten largest clones take roughly 0.63%. The sequencing sample was made of PBMCs. All receptors derive from a young man in good health and CMV-seronegative.

Turning to this clone: The sample holds other DNA sequences that translate to the same CDR3. This sequence joins TRBV13 and TRBJ2-2, with TRBD1 matching over 7 bases. There are 17 residues in the CDR3. After removal of 4 bases from V and 7 bases from J, the junction contained 15 bases not matched to a gene. The V gene's germline CDR1 is PRHDT and CDR2 FYEKMQ (reference sequence). As DNA, the CDR3 is TGTGCCAGCAGCTCCCACCGGGACAGAGGGTATGACGGGGAGCTGTTTTTT. Its translation is CASSSHRDRGYDGELFF.

The sample holds one count of this clone. The genes are TRBV27 and TRBJ1-1; D may be TRBD1 (6 bases). Trimming shortened V by 3 bases and J by 4 bases, and 6 bases separated the two germline ends. The CDR3 consists of 12 residues. The germline V gene encodes CDR1 MNHEY and CDR2 SMNVEV (reference sequence). This chain's CDR3 is CASSFRGTEAFF. CDR3 coding DNA: TGTGCCAGCAGTTTCAGGGGCACTGAAGCTTTCTTT.

Only one count was recorded for this clone. The chain has TRBV15 and TRBJ2-6; 7 nucleotides agree with TRBD2. Germline lookup yields CDR1 LNHNV and CDR2 YYDKDF (reference sequence). With 2 bases clipped from V and 4 bases from J, the junction kept 11 bases outside the gene matches. This CDR3 comprises 18 residues. This CDR3 reads CATSRTRGVADGANVLTF. CDR3 bases: TGTGCCACCAGCAGAACCCGGGGGGTGGCGGACGGGGCCAACGTCCTGACTTTC.

V and J are TRBV7-9 and TRBJ1-2; no clear D gene. V was shortened by 4 bases and J by 7 bases, with 22 bases between the two germline ends. The CDR3 length is 16 residues. The germline CDR1 and CDR2 sequences are SEHNR and FQNEAQ (reference sequence). The CDR3 here is CASSSSTTGSHGGYTF. The CDR3 region has the DNA TGTGCCAGCAGCTCTTCCACCACGGGGTCACATGGTGGCTACACCTTC.

The rearrangement joins TRBV11-2 to TRBJ2-7; possible D gene TRBD1, 5 bases. Germline V gene sequence: CDR1 SGHAT, CDR2 FQNNGV. V was clipped by 3 bases and J by 2 bases, with 17 bases between them. The CDR3 length is 16 residues. The CDR3 loop is CASSFVGAPGPYEQYF. The CDR3 DNA sequence: TGTGCCAGCAGCTTTGTTGGGGCCCCCGGGCCCTACGAGCAGTACTTC. The full variable domain, with the rest looked up from reference TRBV11-2 and TRBJ2-7, is EAGVAQSPRYKIIEKRQSVAFWCNPISGHATLYWYQQILGQGPKLLIQFQNNGVVDDSQLPKDRFSAERLKGVDSTLKIQPAKLEDSAVYLCASSFVGAPGPYEQYFGPGTRLTVT.

The chain uses TRBV6-1 and TRBJ1-1; TRBD1 matches 8 bases. Germline values: CDR1 MNHNS, CDR2 SASEGT. There are 14 residues in the CDR3. Trimming took 6 bases from V and 3 from J; bases not matched to a gene: 6. The CDR3 DNA follows: TGTGCCAGCAGAGGACAGGGCGTGGACACTGAAGCTTTCTTT. Its protein product is CASRGQGVDTEAFF.

The V call is TRBV29-1, the J call TRBJ1-2; D not resolved. The V end was cut by 3 bases, the J end by 8 bases, with 13 bases between. The CDR3 is 12 residues long. Germline CDR1 is SQVTM and CDR2 is ANQGSEA. The DNA of the CDR3 is TGCAGCGTTGAGCGGGCGGGTAACGGCTACACCTTC. Its protein product is CSVERAGNGYTF.

The CDR3 reads CASSLEGQGTDTQYF. CDR3 sequence (DNA): TGTGCCAGCAGCTTGGAGGGACAGGGGACAGATACGCAGTATTTT. The chain carries TRBV5-4 and TRBJ2-3, with 10 bases fitting TRBD1. CDR1 and CDR2 (germline): SGHNT, YYREEE (reference sequence). The length of the CDR3 is 15 residues. Trimming took 0 bases from V and 3 from J; bases not matched to a gene: 1.

The rearrangement joins TRBV7-2 to TRBJ2-3; 8 positions agree with TRBD1. The J segment lost 6 bases and the V segment lost 2 bases, leaving 13 bases of the junction unmatched. CDR1 and CDR2 (germline): SGHTA, FQGNSA. The CDR3 has 17 residues. CDR3 sequence (DNA): TGTGCCAGCAGCTTATTTCCGCCAGGGGGCGCAAAGGATACGCAGTATTTT. As protein: CASSLFPPGGAKDTQYF.

The V and J genes are TRBV7-9 and TRBJ1-2; D is uncertain. Trimming removed 5 bases at V and 4 bases at J, with 11 bases between. The V gene's germline CDR1 is SEHNR and CDR2 FQNEAQ (reference sequence). CDR3 size: 13 residues. DNA for the CDR3: TGTGCCAGCAGCCCCGGGGTGGCCTATGGCTACACCTTC. This encodes CASSPGVAYGYTF.

The rearrangement links TRBV5-1 to TRBJ1-5; D might be TRBD1 (6 bases). The germline V and J ends were trimmed by 0 bases and 7 bases, with 8 bases remaining between them. CDR3 size: 13 residues. The germline V gene has CDR1 SGHRS and CDR2 YFSETQ. CDR3 DNA sequence: TGCGCCAGCAGCTTGGTTGGGGGCCAGCCCCAGCATTTT. It is translated as CASSLVGGQPQHF.

V and J are TRBV21-1 and TRBJ1-1; the table assigns TRBD1, which was not confirmed against the DNA. TRBV21-1 is a known pseudogene. This CDR3 comprises 18 residues. The CDR3, as DNA: TGTGCCAGCAGCACAAAAGATGGGACAGGGGGCGGGAACACTGAAGCTTTCTTT. This translates into CASSTKDGTGGGNTEAFF.

This chain joins TRBV29-1 and TRBJ1-6; no reliable D call. Germline V gene sequence: CDR1 SQVTM, CDR2 ANQGSEA. This CDR3 region has 12 residues. V shed 7 bases and J shed 4 bases, with 8 bases lying between them. The CDR3 DNA follows: TGCAGCGCCGGAGAGTATAATTCACCCCTCCACTTT. Translation: CSAGEYNSPLHF.

The chain has TRBV6-5 and TRBJ1-1; D gene ambiguous. The CDR3 covers 12 residues. Between the trimmed V and J ends, which lost 6 bases and 2 bases, there was a span of 7 bases. Germline CDR1 MNHEY, CDR2 SVGAGI. CDR3 protein: CASSQANTEAFF. In nucleotides, the CDR3 is TGTGCCAGCAGCCAGGCAAACACTGAAGCTTTCTTT.

The chain recombines TRBV2 with TRBJ1-3, with D perhaps matching TRBD1 (5 bases). With 5 bases removed from V and 0 bases from J, the gap between germline ends came to 14 bases. CDR1 SNHLY and CDR2 FYNNEI come from the germline V gene. The CDR3 contains 16 residues. CDR3 region: CASSRDSQLSGNTIYF. The CDR3 nucleotides read TGTGCCAGCAGTCGCGACAGCCAGCTCTCTGGAAACACCATATATTTT. The full variable domain, in which reference TRBV2 and TRBJ1-3 provide the parts outside the CDR3, is EPEVTQTPSHQVTQMGQEVILRCVPISNHLYFYWYRQILGQKVEFLVSFYNNEISEKSEIFDDQFSVERPDGSNFTLKIRSTKLEDSAMYFCASSRDSQLSGNTIYFGEGSWLTVV.

The CDR3 here is CASSLATGPYEQYF. The CDR3 nucleotides read TGTGCCAGCAGCTTAGCGACAGGACCCTACGAGCAGTACTTC. The V gene is TRBV11-2, the J gene TRBJ2-7; D may be TRBD1 (6 bases). CDR3 length equals 14 residues. The germline V gene has CDR1 SGHAT and CDR2 FQNNGV. V lost 1 base, J lost 2 bases, and 9 bases lay in between.